Listed below are T cell receptor beta chains from one sample, sequenced in a study of shared clonotypes between healthy human individuals. The assay was immunoSEQ multiplex PCR, and TCRdb's table has in-frame clones only and misses some. The sample has millions of clones, 85% to 95% seen once. The specimen sequenced was naive CD4+ T cells sorted from blood. The receptors stem from a young man in good health. Both conserved end residues are part of each CDR3. D genes are given only for firm matches. Only part of the rows carry a size: once, few, many, or a class if the clone is expanded.

cdr3_nt	cdr3_aa	clone_size	cdr3_length	d_call	v_call	j_call
TGTGCCAGCAGTCGCACCGGGACTAGCGGGAGTTATGAGCAGTTCTTC	CASSRTGTSGSYEQFF	.	16	TRBD2	TRBV27	TRBJ2-1
TGTGCCAGCAGTTTAGAGGTCAATCAGGGACAATACTATGGCTACACCTTC	CASSLEVNQGQYYGYTF	.	17	.	TRBV28	TRBJ1-2
TGCGCCAGCAGCCAAGACCCCAGACTAGCGGGGGTCGATAGTGAGCAGTTCTTC	CASSQDPRLAGVDSEQFF	.	18	TRBD2	TRBV4-1	TRBJ2-1
TGTGCCTGGAGTGGGCAGACACAATATAATTCACCCCTCCACTTT	CAWSGQTQYNSPLHF	.	15	.	TRBV30	TRBJ1-6
TGCGCCAGCAGCTTGGCCTTGGGGGGCGTCGACGAGCAGTACTTC	CASSLALGGVDEQYF	.	15	.	TRBV5-1	TRBJ2-7
TGTGCCAGCAGCGGCCAGACAGGGGGCAACACTGAAGCTTTCTTT	CASSGQTGGNTEAFF	once	15	TRBD1	TRBV7-9	TRBJ1-1
TGTGCCATCAGTGGCACAGGCACCTCGAACACTGAAGCTTTCTTT	CAISGTGTSNTEAFF	.	15	.	TRBV10-3	TRBJ1-1
TGTGCCAGCAGTTTTGGCAGGAGGAACACTGAAGCTTTCTTT	CASSFGRRNTEAFF	.	14	.	TRBV28	TRBJ1-1
TGTGCCAGCTCACCCGACGTCCTGAACACTGAAGCTTTCTTT	CASSPDVLNTEAFF	.	14	.	TRBV18	TRBJ1-1
TGTGCCAGCAGCTTAGCGGGAGCGCCCCCTGAGCAGTTCTTC	CASSLAGAPPEQFF	.	14	.	TRBV7-2	TRBJ2-1
TGTGCCAGCAGTTATGGGGGAGGGGCTTCAGCTTTCTTT	CASSYGGGASAFF	.	13	.	TRBV6-5	TRBJ1-1
TGTGCCAGCAGGGACGGGGGGGTTCGGATCGTCGAGCTCTACACCTTC	CASRDGGVRIVELYTF	.	16	.	TRBV6-6	TRBJ1-2
TGTGCCTCCCGGGGAAACTACGAGCAGTACTTC	CASRGNYEQYF	.	11	.	TRBV28	TRBJ2-7
TGTGCCAGCACCCCCAGCTATGGCTACACCTTC	CASTPSYGYTF	.	11	.	TRBV2	TRBJ1-2